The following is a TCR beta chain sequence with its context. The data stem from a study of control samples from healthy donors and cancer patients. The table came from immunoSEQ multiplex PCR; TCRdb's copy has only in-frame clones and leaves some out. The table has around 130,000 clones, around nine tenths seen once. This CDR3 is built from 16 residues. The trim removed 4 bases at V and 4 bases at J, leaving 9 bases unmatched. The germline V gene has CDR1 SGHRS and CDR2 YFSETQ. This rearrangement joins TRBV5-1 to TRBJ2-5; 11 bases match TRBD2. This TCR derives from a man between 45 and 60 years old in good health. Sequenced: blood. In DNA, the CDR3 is TGCGCCAGCAGCCAGAACCCGACTAGCGGGGTAGAGACCCAGTACTTC. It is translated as CASSQNPTSGVETQYF.